What follows are 30 T cell receptor beta chains derived from one specimen sequenced in a study of OX40 agonist ivuxolimab in advanced cancers. Clones were sequenced by immunoSEQ multiplex PCR, and TCRdb holds only the in-frame ones, with some missing. This sample yields about 35,000 clones, of which about 90% are seen a single time; roughly a third belongs to the top ten. This specimen consisted of CD4+ or CD8+ T cells sorted from blood, obtained in a trial of the OX40 agonist ivuxolimab. These receptors were collected from an adult with an advanced solid tumor such as melanoma, head and neck, liver or kidney cancer.

V and J are TRBV7-2 and TRBJ2-7; D possibly corresponds to TRBD2 (6 bases). Germline assignment: CDR1 SGHTA and CDR2 FQGNSA. This CDR3 contains 14 residues. The ends were cut back, 4 bases at V and 6 bases at J, with 16 bases in the middle. The CDR3 reads CASSSPETRGEQYF. The CDR3 DNA is TGTGCCAGCAGCTCCCCCGAGACTAGAGGCGAGCAGTACTTC.

The rearrangement uses TRBV11-2 and TRBJ2-7, with no clear D. The germline V and J ends were trimmed by 1 base and 5 bases, with 3 bases remaining between them. Germline V gene lookup returns CDR1 SGHAT and CDR2 FQNNGV. The CDR3 spans 11 residues. In DNA, the CDR3 is TGTGCCAGCAGCTTAGGAGACGAGCAGTACTTC. Translating gives CASSLGDEQYF.

The DNA for the CDR3 is TGTGCCAGCAGTGACCTTACCGGGACGGTCCCGGAGTACGAGCAGTACTTC. This gives the protein CASSDLTGTVPEYEQYF. V and J are TRBV28 and TRBJ2-7, with D possibly called TRBD1 or TRBD2 (5 bases each). Per germline, CDR1 MDHEN and CDR2 SYDVKM. The CDR3 contains 17 residues. V lost 5 bases and J 4 bases, leaving 24 bases between the germline ends.

V gene TRBV6-5 combines with J gene TRBJ2-7; D may be TRBD1 or TRBD2 (5 bases each). CDR3 length: 13 residues. Germline values: CDR1 MNHEY, CDR2 SVGAGI. Trimming removed 9 bases at V and 6 bases at J, with 18 bases between. The CDR3 loop is CASFGALEREQYF. CDR3 in DNA: TGTGCCAGTTTCGGGGCCCTGGAACGCGAGCAGTACTTC.

In the case of this clone: A clone one base away is much larger, so this may be a read error. Other DNA sequences within the sample encode an identical CDR3. This chain joins TRBV7-2 and TRBJ2-7, with a possible D match to TRBD2 (7 bases). The V gene's germline CDR1 is SGHTA and CDR2 FQGNSA. Trimming took off 2 bases at V and 5 bases at J, with 16 bases between the two ends. The CDR3 is 15 residues long. The CDR3 DNA reads as TGTGCCAGCAGCTTATTCGTGGGGGGGGGCGACGAGCAGTACTTC. Residues: CASSLFVGGGDEQYF.

The V and J genes are TRBV4-1 and TRBJ2-7, with 9 bases matching TRBD2. CDR3 length: 15 amino acids. Germline V gene data show CDR1 as MGHRA and CDR2 as YSYEKL. Trimming removed 4 bases from V and 6 bases from J; junction bases left unmatched: 10. The CDR3 DNA reads TGCGCCAGCAGCCCCCTGGGTAGCGGGAGAGTCGAGCAGTACTTC. Translating it yields CASSPLGSGRVEQYF.

J is TRBJ2-1 and V is TRBV4-3, with D perhaps matching TRBD2 (6 bases). Germline lookup yields CDR1 LGHNA and CDR2 YSLEER. Deletions cut 4 bases from V and 8 bases from J, with 21 bases between. There are 16 residues in the CDR3. CDR3 amino acids: CASSRTGTPSADEQFF. DNA for the CDR3: TGCGCCAGCAGCCGAACCGGGACTCCGAGTGCTGATGAGCAGTTCTTC.

This clone came up many times. The gene calls are TRBV11-2 and TRBJ2-5, with a weak D call TRBD1 (5 bases). Trimming removed 5 bases at V and 6 bases at J, with 13 bases between. The CDR3 runs to 13 residues. The germline CDR1 and CDR2 sequences are SGHAT and FQNNGV. As DNA, the CDR3 is TGTGCCAGCAGCAAAGGACATGAAAAGACCCAGTACTTC. This codes for CASSKGHEKTQYF.

The V call is TRBV9, the J call TRBJ2-2; D is uncertain. The ends were cut back, 4 bases at V and 4 bases at J, with 14 bases in the middle. The CDR3 is 15 residues long. Looked up from germline, CDR1 is SGDLS and CDR2 is YYNGEE. Here the CDR3 reads CASSPYSDRTGELFF. The CDR3 DNA is TGTGCCAGCAGCCCCTATTCCGACCGCACCGGGGAGCTGTTTTTT.

The rearrangement joins TRBV28 to TRBJ2-5; TRBD1 is a possible D gene (5 bases). The CDR3 totals 14 residues. V lost 1 base and J 7 bases, leaving 13 bases between the germline ends. Germline V gives CDR1 MDHEN, CDR2 SYDVKM. Written as DNA, the CDR3 is TGTGCCAGCAGTTTATTCAGGGTTAAGGCGACCCAGTACTTC. It specifies CASSLFRVKATQYF.

The chain combines TRBV4-2 with TRBJ2-3, with D perhaps TRBD2 (6 bases). V was shortened by 3 bases and J by 2 bases, with 18 bases between the two germline ends. CDR1 is LGHNA and CDR2 is YNFKEQ in the germline V gene. This CDR3 spans 17 amino acids. CDR3 in amino acids: CASSQVLAPEPTDTQYF. The CDR3 DNA reads as TGTGCCAGCAGCCAGGTCCTAGCGCCAGAGCCCACAGATACGCAGTATTTT.

The rearrangement links TRBV4-1 to TRBJ1-1; D ambiguous. The CDR3 contains 13 residues. Germline values: CDR1 MGHRA, CDR2 YSYEKL. The ends were cut back, 3 bases at V and 5 bases at J, with 10 bases in the middle. CDR3 coding DNA: TGCGCCAGCAGCCATGTGGTGGGGACTGAAGCTTTCTTT. This encodes CASSHVVGTEAFF.

The chain uses TRBV25-1 and TRBJ2-1; D remains ambiguous. Germline-derived CDR1 and CDR2 are MGHDK and SYGVNS. Trimming removed 1 base from V and 15 bases from J, with 16 bases in between. CDR3 length: 13 residues. The CDR3 DNA reads as TGTGCCAGCAGTGAATTGGGTCCTCCACGCCGGTTCTTC. Translation: CASSELGPPRRFF.

The chain recombines TRBV9 with TRBJ1-3; D is unclear. The V end was cut by 3 bases, the J end by 0 bases, with 4 bases between. Germline CDR1 SGDLS, CDR2 YYNGEE. The CDR3 spans 13 residues. CDR3 DNA sequence: TGTGCCAGCAGCGGAACCTCTGGAAACACCATATATTTT. Amino acid sequence: CASSGTSGNTIYF. Filled out from reference TRBV9 and TRBJ1-3, the complete variable domain reads DSGVTQTPKHLITATGQRVTLRCSPRSGDLSVYWYQQSLDQGLQFLIQYYNGEERAKGNILERFSAQQFPDLHSELNLSSLELGDSALYFCASSGTSGNTIYFGEGSWLTVV.

The chain couples TRBV19 to TRBJ2-7; TRBD2 aligns across 14 bases. The CDR3 has 13 residues. Germline V gene lookup returns CDR1 LNHDA and CDR2 SQIVND (reference sequence). Trimming removed 10 bases from V and 5 bases from J; junction bases left unmatched: 4. Here the CDR3 DNA reads TGTGCCACTTCGGGACTAGCGGGAGACGAGCAGTACTTC. It codes for CATSGLAGDEQYF.

The rearrangement links TRBV6-4 to TRBJ2-7, with no clear D. V gave up 5 bases and J gave up 3 bases, with 14 bases separating them. The germline V gene has CDR1 MRHNA and CDR2 SNTAGT. The CDR3 is 14 amino acids. The CDR3 spells CASSSWAEGYEQYF. CDR3 nucleotides: TGTGCCAGCAGTTCTTGGGCAGAAGGCTACGAGCAGTACTTC.

This clone was counted a single time. This chain links TRBV4-3 with TRBJ1-4; D possibly corresponds to TRBD1 (6 bases). V lost 0 bases and J lost 8, with 13 bases in between. The CDR3 contains 15 residues. Germline CDR1 and CDR2: LGHNA and YSLEER. Here the CDR3 reads CASSQDRRGREKLFF. The DNA of the CDR3 is TGCGCCAGCAGCCAAGATCGTAGGGGGAGGGAAAAACTGTTTTTT.

The V call is TRBV19, the J call TRBJ1-2; D uncertain. CDR1 is LNHDA, CDR2 SQIVND, per germline (reference sequence). The CDR3 is made up of 12 amino acids. The V gene lost 4 bases and the J gene lost 7 bases, with 10 bases spanning the gap. The CDR3: CASSNGPGGYTF. CDR3 bases: TGTGCCAGTAGTAACGGGCCGGGTGGCTACACCTTC.

Turning to this clone: Other DNA sequences within the sample encode an identical CDR3. This chain uses TRBV28 with TRBJ2-7; the D gene is possibly TRBD1 (5 bases). Germline CDR1 and CDR2: MDHEN and SYDVKM. The CDR3 loop spans 13 amino acids. Trimming left V 5 bases short and J 2 bases short, with 10 bases between. The CDR3 coding sequence is TGTGCCAGCAGTCTGGGGCGGACCTACGAGCAGTACTTC. Encoded protein: CASSLGRTYEQYF. Complete variable domain (other parts from reference TRBV28 and TRBJ2-7): DVKVTQSSRYLVKRTGEKVFLECVQDMDHENMFWYRQDPGLGLRLIYFSYDVKMKEKGDIPEGYSVSREKKERFSLILESASTNQTSMYLCASSLGRTYEQYFGPGTRLTVT.

The chain couples TRBV7-9 to TRBJ2-1; 7 bases map to TRBD2. Trimming cost V 1 base and J 5 bases; bases outside gene matches: 5. CDR1 SEHNR and CDR2 FQNEAQ come from the germline V gene (reference sequence). The CDR3 is 15 amino acids. Here the CDR3 reads CASSLVGEGHNEQFF. The DNA of the CDR3 is TGTGCCAGCAGCTTAGTAGGGGAGGGACACAATGAGCAGTTCTTC.

J is TRBJ2-3 and V is TRBV9; perhaps D is TRBD1 or TRBD2 (5 bases each). Germline V lookup: CDR1 SGDLS, CDR2 YYNGEE. The CDR3 consists of 13 residues. V gave up 3 bases and J gave up 1 base, with 6 bases separating them. Written as DNA, the CDR3 is TGTGCCAGCAGCGGAGGGGGCACAGATACGCAGTATTTT. It translates to CASSGGGTDTQYF.

This chain links TRBV4-2 with TRBJ1-5, with D hard to call. In germline, CDR1 is LGHNA, CDR2 YNFKEQ. V was pared by 0 bases and J by 1 base, with 4 bases between. The CDR3 consists of 14 residues. The CDR3 reads CASSQDQSNQPQHF. CDR3 coding DNA: TGTGCCAGCAGCCAAGACCAGAGCAATCAGCCCCAGCATTTT.

The chain carries TRBV27 and TRBJ2-1, with 7 bases identical to TRBD1. CDR1 and CDR2 from the germline V gene are MNHEY and SMNVEV (reference sequence). The CDR3 loop spans 16 amino acids. J gave up 4 bases and V 3 bases, and 9 bases lay outside the gene matches. In DNA, the CDR3 is TGTGCCAGCAGTTTGGATAGGGACAGCCTTTACAATGAGCAGTTCTTC. This sequence encodes CASSLDRDSLYNEQFF.

V and J are TRBV4-3 and TRBJ2-7, with D perhaps TRBD2 (6 bases). This CDR3 has 14 residues. V lost 0 bases and J 2 bases, leaving 8 bases between the germline ends. Per the germline V gene, CDR1 is LGHNA and CDR2 is YSLEER. The CDR3 loop is CASSQERLAYEQYF. CDR3 nucleotides: TGCGCCAGCAGCCAAGAGCGACTAGCCTACGAGCAGTACTTC.

The chain joins TRBV11-3 to TRBJ2-1, with D possibly TRBD1 on 5 matching bases. V lost 6 bases to trimming and J lost 7 bases, with 13 bases between them. Per germline, CDR1 SGHNT and CDR2 YENEEA. CDR3 length: 13 residues. The CDR3 sequence is CASSSGLGNEQFF. CDR3 in DNA: TGTGCCAGCAGTTCAGGGTTAGGAAATGAGCAGTTCTTC.

J is TRBJ2-7 and V is TRBV28; TRBD2 matches 14 bases. This CDR3 contains 18 residues. After removal of 6 bases from V and 3 bases from J, the junction contained 13 bases not matched to a gene. In germline, CDR1 is MDHEN, CDR2 SYDVKM. The CDR3 DNA is TGTGCCAGCAGCTCTGGGCCTCGGACTAGCGGGAGGCACTACGAGCAGTACTTC. It encodes CASSSGPRTSGRHYEQYF.

A word on this clone: A junction end diverges from the germline sequence, so it may reflect a read error. V is TRBV30 and J is TRBJ1-4; 9 bases agree with TRBD1. Germline CDR1 GTSNPN, CDR2 SVGIG (reference sequence). The CDR3 covers 16 residues. The CDR3 here is CAWALRTGEHAGKTVF. CDR3 DNA sequence: TGTGCCTGGGCTTTACGGACAGGGGAACATGCGGGAAAAACTGTTTTT.

The V call is TRBV7-6, the J call TRBJ2-7, with TRBD2 matching over 7 bases. V was clipped by 5 bases and J by 3 bases; unmatched bases: 7. CDR3 length equals 14 residues. Germline V gene sequence: CDR1 SGHVS, CDR2 FNYEAQ. CDR3: CASSSGASGYEQYF. The CDR3 DNA sequence: TGTGCCAGCAGCAGCGGGGCTAGCGGCTACGAGCAGTACTTC. The whole variable domain, filled in from reference TRBV7-6 and TRBJ2-7, reads GAGVSQSPRYKVTKRGQDVALRCDPISGHVSLYWYRQALGQGPEFLTYFNYEAQQDKSGLPNDRFSAERPEGSISTLTIQRTEQRDSAMYRCASSSGASGYEQYFGPGTRLTVT.

V usage is TRBV13 and J usage is TRBJ2-3, with 11 bases lining up with TRBD2. Germline CDR1 PRHDT, CDR2 FYEKMQ (reference sequence). CDR3 size: 17 residues. V lost 0 bases, J lost 7 bases, and 9 bases stayed unmatched. The CDR3 DNA reads as TGTGCCAGCAGCTTAGGACTAGCGGGAGAGTCGGGAAATACGCAGTATTTT. It is translated as CASSLGLAGESGNTQYF.

CDR3 bases: TGTGCCAGCAGCTTAGGGGGGACAGCCGAGGGAGAGCAGTACTTC. Translating it yields CASSLGGTAEGEQYF. V is TRBV7-8 and J is TRBJ2-7, with 7 bases aligning to TRBD1. This CDR3 is 15 amino acids long. The germline V gene encodes CDR1 SGHVS and CDR2 FQNEAQ. Unmatched junction bases numbered 10, after V lost 1 base and J lost 7 bases.